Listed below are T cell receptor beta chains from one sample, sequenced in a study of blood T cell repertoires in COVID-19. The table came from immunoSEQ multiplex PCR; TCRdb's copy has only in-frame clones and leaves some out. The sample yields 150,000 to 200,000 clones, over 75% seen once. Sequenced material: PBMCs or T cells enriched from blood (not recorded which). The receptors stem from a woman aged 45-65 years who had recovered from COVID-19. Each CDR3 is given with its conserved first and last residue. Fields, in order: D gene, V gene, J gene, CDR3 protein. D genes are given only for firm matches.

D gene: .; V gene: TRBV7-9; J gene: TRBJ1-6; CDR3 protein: CASSLSTALGSPLHF
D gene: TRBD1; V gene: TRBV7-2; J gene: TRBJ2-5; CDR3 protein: CASSSDRAVETQYF
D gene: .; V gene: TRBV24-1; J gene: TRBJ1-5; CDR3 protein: CATKGHSDQGPQHF
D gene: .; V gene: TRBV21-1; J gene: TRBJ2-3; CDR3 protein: CASPQRQGADADTQYF
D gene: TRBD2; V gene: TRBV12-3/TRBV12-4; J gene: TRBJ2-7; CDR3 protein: CASSGGAGEQYF
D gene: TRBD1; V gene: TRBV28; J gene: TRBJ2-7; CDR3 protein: CASSLGTTGQEYEQYF
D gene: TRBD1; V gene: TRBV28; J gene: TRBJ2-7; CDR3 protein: CASSRTGGATYEQYF
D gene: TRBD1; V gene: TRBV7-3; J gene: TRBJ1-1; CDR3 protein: CASSPQGGLNTEAFF
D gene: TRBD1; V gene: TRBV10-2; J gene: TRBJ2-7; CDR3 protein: CASSVRGSTYEQYF
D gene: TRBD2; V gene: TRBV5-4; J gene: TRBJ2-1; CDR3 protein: CASSPYAGGPVVGQFF
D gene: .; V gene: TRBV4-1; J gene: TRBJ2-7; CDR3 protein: CASSQDQGWAYEQYF
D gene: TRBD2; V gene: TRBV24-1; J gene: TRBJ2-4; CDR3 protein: CATSEGGENIQYF
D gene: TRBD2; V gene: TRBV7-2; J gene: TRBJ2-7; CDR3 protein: CASSYAAGVGEQYF
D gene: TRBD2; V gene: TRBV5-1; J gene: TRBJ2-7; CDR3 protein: CASSAGLAGTTTSEQYF
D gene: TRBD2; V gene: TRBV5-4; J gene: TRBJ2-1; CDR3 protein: CASSLGGTSGYNEQFF
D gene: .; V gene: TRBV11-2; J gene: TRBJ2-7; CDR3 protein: CASSPPHYEQYF
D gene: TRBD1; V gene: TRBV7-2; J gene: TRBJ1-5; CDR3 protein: CASSFYRGANQPQHF
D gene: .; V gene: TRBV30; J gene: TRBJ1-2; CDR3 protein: CAWSDPPAGVYGYTF
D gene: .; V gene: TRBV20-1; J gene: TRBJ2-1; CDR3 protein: CSASDRGPSSYNEQFF
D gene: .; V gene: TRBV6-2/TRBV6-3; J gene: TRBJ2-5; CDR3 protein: CASSPRLGGETQYF
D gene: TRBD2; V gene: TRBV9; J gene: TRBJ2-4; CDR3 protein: CASSVAPAGLAKNIQYF
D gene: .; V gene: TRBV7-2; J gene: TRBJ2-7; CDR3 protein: CASSLSSSFYEQYF
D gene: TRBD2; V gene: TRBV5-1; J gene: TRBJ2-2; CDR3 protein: CASSPTSGANTGELFF
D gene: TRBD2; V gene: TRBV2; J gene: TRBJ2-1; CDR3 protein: CASYAGTSVSSYNEQFF
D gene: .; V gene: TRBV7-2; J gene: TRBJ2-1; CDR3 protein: CASSSVSGLSSYNEQFF
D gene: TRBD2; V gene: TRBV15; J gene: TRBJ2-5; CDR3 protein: CATSRSSGTQETQYF
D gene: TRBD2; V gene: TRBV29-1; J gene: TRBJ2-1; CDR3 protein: CSVRDSGYNEQFF
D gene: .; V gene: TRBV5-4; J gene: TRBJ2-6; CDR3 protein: CASSLDVAGANVLTF
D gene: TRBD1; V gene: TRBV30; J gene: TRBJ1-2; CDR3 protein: CAWSGGQGNDGYTF
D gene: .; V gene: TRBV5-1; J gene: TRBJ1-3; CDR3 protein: CASSLSKRSTGNTIYF
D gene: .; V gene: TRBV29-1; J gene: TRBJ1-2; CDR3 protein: CSVEPRAAPYGYTF
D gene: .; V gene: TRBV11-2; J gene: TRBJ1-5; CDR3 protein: CASSPTDGSNQPQHF
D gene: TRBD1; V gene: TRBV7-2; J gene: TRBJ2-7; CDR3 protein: CASSRRGTGFEEQYF
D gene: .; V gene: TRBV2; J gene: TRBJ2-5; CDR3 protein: CASTRSAQETQYF
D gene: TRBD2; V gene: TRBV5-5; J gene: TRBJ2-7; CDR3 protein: CASHDLASGGYEQYF
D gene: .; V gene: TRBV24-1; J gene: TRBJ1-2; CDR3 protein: CATSDPTLPGNNYGYTF
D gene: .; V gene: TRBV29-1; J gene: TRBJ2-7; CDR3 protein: CSVEEGDLISYEQYF
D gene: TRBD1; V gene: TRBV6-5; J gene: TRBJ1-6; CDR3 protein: CATRQGAYNSPLHF
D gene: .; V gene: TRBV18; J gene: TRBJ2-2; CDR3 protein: CASSPEQGLRSELFF
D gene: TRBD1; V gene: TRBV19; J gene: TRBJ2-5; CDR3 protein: CASSPGQGKGETQYF
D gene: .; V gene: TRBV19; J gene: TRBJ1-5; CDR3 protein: CASSLRESNQPQHF
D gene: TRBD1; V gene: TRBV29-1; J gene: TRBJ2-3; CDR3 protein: CSVEDTLYTGGTQYF
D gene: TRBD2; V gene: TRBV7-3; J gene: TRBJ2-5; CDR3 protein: CASSRAGGTQETQYF
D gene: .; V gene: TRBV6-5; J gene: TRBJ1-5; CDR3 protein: CASSEGVASNQPQHF
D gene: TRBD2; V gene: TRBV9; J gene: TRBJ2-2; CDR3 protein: CASSPGDMGLAGAGELFF
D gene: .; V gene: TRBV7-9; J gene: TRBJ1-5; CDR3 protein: CASSFSDQPQHF
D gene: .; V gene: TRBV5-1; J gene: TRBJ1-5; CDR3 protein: CASSPQGDNQPQHF
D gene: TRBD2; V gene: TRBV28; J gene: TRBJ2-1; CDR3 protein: CASSLTQAGGQFF
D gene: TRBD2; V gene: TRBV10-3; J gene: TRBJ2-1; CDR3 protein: CAISLTGGANEQFF
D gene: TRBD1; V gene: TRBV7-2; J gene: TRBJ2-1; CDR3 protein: CASSLVYRGQHNEQFF
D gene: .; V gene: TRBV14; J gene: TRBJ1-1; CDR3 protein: CASSQRGMYTEAFF
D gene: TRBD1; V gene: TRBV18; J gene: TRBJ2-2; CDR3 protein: CASSTGQSYTGELFF
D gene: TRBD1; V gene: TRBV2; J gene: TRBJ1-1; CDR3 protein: CASSRGQGRMNTEAFF
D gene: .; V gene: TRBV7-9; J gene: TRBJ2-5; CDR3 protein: CASSLDRGRGQETQYF